This paragraph reports one T cell receptor (beta chain). TCRdb's copy holds only in-frame clones and misses some; the assay was immunoSEQ multiplex PCR. This sample has 300,000 to 450,000 clones; about 88% occur once, and the top ten carry about 3%. There are 13 residues in the CDR3. The ends lost 7 bases at V and 6 bases at J; junction bases unmatched: 5. Germline CDR1 reads MNHEY; CDR2 reads SVGAGI. The sample belongs to a study of blood T cell repertoires in COVID-19. The TCR was taken from a human donor in a cohort sampled during active COVID-19. The chain is built from TRBV6-5 and TRBJ2-7, with TRBD1 identical over 11 bases. Sequenced sample: peripheral blood. DNA for the CDR3: TGTGCCAGCACCCGGACAGGGGGCGGCGAGCAGTACTTC. As protein: CASTRTGGGEQYF.